These 15 T cell receptor beta chains were all obtained from the same sample, sequenced in a study of cytomegalovirus exposure and HLA in healthy donors. PCR primers comprised 60 Vbeta and 13 Jbeta primers. Sequenced by immunoSEQ multiplex PCR; TCRdb stores in-frame clones only, minus some. The sample records about 200,000 clones, around three quarters being singletons. Sequencing was done on a sample of PBMCs. The receptors stem from a middle-aged man in good health and CMV-seronegative.

This chain joins TRBV28 and TRBJ1-2, with unresolved D. Germline-derived CDR1 and CDR2 are MDHEN and SYDVKM. Trimming took off 3 bases at V and 5 bases at J, with 13 bases between the two ends. This CDR3 has 14 amino acids. The CDR3 sequence: CASSLSNRWYGYTF. In DNA form, the CDR3 reads TGTGCCAGCAGTTTGTCTAACAGATGGTATGGCTACACCTTC.

The chain joins TRBV19 to TRBJ2-2; D is perhaps TRBD1 (6 bases). V lost 8 bases to trimming and J lost 3 bases, with 16 bases between them. From germline, CDR1 is LNHDA and CDR2 SQIVND (reference sequence). CDR3 size: 15 residues. CDR3 sequence reads: CASWDTREYTGELFF. In nucleotides, the CDR3 is TGTGCCAGTTGGGACACGAGGGAGTACACCGGGGAGCTGTTTTTT.

The V and J genes are TRBV28 and TRBJ2-6, with unresolved D. Germline CDR1 reads MDHEN; CDR2 reads SYDVKM. The CDR3 is 16 amino acids. The V end lost 5 bases, the J end lost 0 bases, and 11 bases lay between the germline ends. Here the CDR3 DNA reads TGTGCCAGCAGTCCCACCCTCAGCTCTGGGGCCAACGTCCTGACTTTC. Its translation is CASSPTLSSGANVLTF.

V gene TRBV11-2 combines with J gene TRBJ1-2; D may be TRBD1 (6 bases). The CDR3 loop spans 13 amino acids. Germline assignment: CDR1 SGHAT and CDR2 FQNNGV. V was clipped by 5 bases and J by 4 bases, with 11 bases between them. This CDR3 is CASSPGQFYGYTF. In DNA, the CDR3 is TGTGCCAGCAGCCCCGGACAGTTCTATGGCTACACCTTC.

The chain links TRBV7-9 to TRBJ2-7, with D unclear. Germline CDR1 SEHNR, CDR2 FQNEAQ (reference sequence). CDR3 size: 12 residues. V was pared by 1 base and J by 5 bases, with 6 bases between. The chain's CDR3 is CASSLGLNEQYF. The CDR3 DNA reads TGTGCCAGCAGCTTAGGGCTCAACGAGCAGTACTTC. Full variable domain (remainder filled in from reference TRBV7-9 and TRBJ2-7): DTGVSQNPRHKITKRGQNVTFRCDPISEHNRLYWYRQTLGQGPEFLTYFQNEAQLEKSRLLSDRFSAERPKGSFSTLEIQRTEQGDSAMYLCASSLGLNEQYFGPGTRLTVT.

This clone was seen a single time. V usage is TRBV27 and J usage is TRBJ1-5; 7 bases match TRBD1. Losses at the gene ends were 6 bases for V and 1 base for J; bases not matched to a gene: 3. This CDR3 has 14 amino acids. In germline, CDR1 is MNHEY, CDR2 SMNVEV (reference sequence). The DNA of the CDR3 is TGTGCCAGCAGCCGGGACAGAAGCAATCAGCCCCAGCATTTT. This codes for CASSRDRSNQPQHF.

This chain links TRBV7-3 with TRBJ1-1; TRBD1 matches 7 bases. V trimming: 5 bases; J trimming: 2 bases; junction bases outside the gene matches: 8. CDR1 is SGHTA, CDR2 FQGTGA, per germline. This CDR3 has 15 amino acids. As DNA, the CDR3 is TGTGCCAGCAGCCCCGGGACAGCAATTAACACTGAAGCTTTCTTT. Its translation: CASSPGTAINTEAFF.

This chain uses TRBV5-4 with TRBJ2-3; D possibly corresponds to TRBD2 (6 bases). The CDR3 covers 14 residues. V dropped 3 bases and J dropped 1 base, with 9 bases sitting between them. The germline V gene has CDR1 SGHNT and CDR2 YYREEE (reference sequence). CDR3: CASSSGLGTDTQYF. The CDR3 nucleotides are TGTGCCAGCAGCTCGGGACTGGGCACAGATACGCAGTATTTT.

V and J are TRBV19 and TRBJ2-1; tentatively, D is TRBD2 (5 bases). V was pared by 5 bases and J by 10 bases, with 18 bases between. Germline V gene sequence: CDR1 LNHDA, CDR2 SQIVND (reference sequence). The length of the CDR3 is 14 residues. CDR3 in amino acids: CASSPPRLREEQFF. CDR3 nucleotide sequence: TGTGCCAGTAGTCCCCCCAGGCTAAGGGAGGAGCAGTTCTTC.

The rearrangement links TRBV28 to TRBJ2-7; D perhaps matches TRBD2 (6 bases). V gave up 3 bases and J gave up 0 bases, with 15 bases separating them. The length of the CDR3 is 16 residues. Germline CDR1 and CDR2: MDHEN and SYDVKM. The DNA of the CDR3 is TGTGCCAGCAGTTTTGCTACTAGCCCCAGCTCCTACGAGCAGTACTTC. Translating gives CASSFATSPSSYEQYF.

The rearrangement uses TRBV7-2 and TRBJ2-1, with 8 bases lining up with TRBD2. The germline V gene encodes CDR1 SGHTA and CDR2 FQGNSA. The CDR3 consists of 11 residues. Trimming removed 5 bases from V and 13 bases from J; junction bases left unmatched: 4. CDR3 bases: TGTGCCAGCAGCCAAACTAGCGGCCAGTTCTTC. It translates to CASSQTSGQFF. The whole variable domain, filled in from reference TRBV7-2 and TRBJ2-1, reads GAGVSQSPSNKVTEKGKDVELRCDPISGHTALYWYRQSLGQGLEFLIYFQGNSAPDKSGLPSDRFSAERTGGSVSTLTIQRTQQEDSAVYLCASSQTSGQFFGPGTRLTVL.

The rearrangement uses TRBV11-2 and TRBJ1-4; D gene uncertain. The CDR3 has 15 residues. With 6 bases removed from V and 4 bases from J, the gap between germline ends came to 15 bases. Germline V gene data show CDR1 as SGHAT and CDR2 as FQNNGV. The CDR3 here is CASSHLLDGNEKLFF. The CDR3 coding sequence is TGTGCCAGCAGTCATCTCCTAGACGGTAATGAAAAACTGTTTTTT.

The rearrangement joins TRBV2 to TRBJ2-2; 8 nucleotides match TRBD2. CDR3 length equals 14 residues. The V gene's germline CDR1 is SNHLY and CDR2 FYNNEI. V shed 6 bases and J 5 bases; nucleotides not matched to a gene: 5. The CDR3 sequence: CASRRAGVTGELFF. As DNA, the CDR3 is TGTGCCAGCAGGCGAGCGGGAGTGACCGGGGAGCTGTTTTTT.

The chain combines TRBV4-1 with TRBJ2-1; 14 bases align to TRBD2. The CDR3 spans 16 residues. Germline-derived CDR1 and CDR2 are MGHRA and YSYEKL. With V trimmed by 4 bases and J by 7 bases, 6 bases remained unmatched. The CDR3 nucleotides are TGCGCCAGCAGCCTACGGGGGACTAGCGGGAGTAATGAGCAGTTCTTC. As protein: CASSLRGTSGSNEQFF.

The chain uses TRBV7-9 and TRBJ2-3; tentative D call: TRBD1 (5 bases). Germline-derived CDR1 and CDR2 are SEHNR and FQNEAQ (reference sequence). This CDR3 spans 14 amino acids. The V end was cut by 5 bases, the J end by 4 bases, with 13 bases between. The CDR3 protein is CASSLVRGPDTQYF. The CDR3 coding sequence is TGTGCCAGCAGCCTCGTAAGGGGCCCAGATACGCAGTATTTT. Full variable domain (rest looked up from reference TRBV7-9 and TRBJ2-3): DTGVSQNPRHKITKRGQNVTFRCDPISEHNRLYWYRQTLGQGPEFLTYFQNEAQLEKSRLLSDRFSAERPKGSFSTLEIQRTEQGDSAMYLCASSLVRGPDTQYFGPGTRLTVL.